The entry below gives a single TCR beta chain sequence along with its context. Its target is not known. Investigators reverse transcribed all isolated RNA, so they sequenced expressed TCRB transcripts. The protocol was immunoSEQ multiplex PCR, while the TCRdb copy is restricted to in-frame clones and leaves out a portion. Of fewer than 450,000 clones in the sample, about 13% were seen once. This record comes from a study of beta chain features in type 1 diabetes. The CDR3 totals 13 residues. Germline-derived CDR1 and CDR2 are SEHNR and FQNEAQ (reference sequence). V lost 8 bases to trimming and J lost 6 bases, with 13 bases between them. General study findings and limits: Shortening that was moderate but significant affected the TCRB CDR3s of Type 1 diabetes patients in all four CD4+ subsets. A pattern of fewer insertions and more deletions at VDJ junctions was seen in type 1 diabetes patients.

This TCR was recovered from a woman aged 18-30 years with type 1 diabetes. The V gene is TRBV7-9, the J gene TRBJ1-4; maybe TRBD1 (6 bases). The specimen was naive CD4+ T cells from blood. The DNA for the CDR3 is TGTGCCAGCCGCAGATGGACAGATGAAAAACTGTTTTTT. Amino acids: CASRRWTDEKLFF.